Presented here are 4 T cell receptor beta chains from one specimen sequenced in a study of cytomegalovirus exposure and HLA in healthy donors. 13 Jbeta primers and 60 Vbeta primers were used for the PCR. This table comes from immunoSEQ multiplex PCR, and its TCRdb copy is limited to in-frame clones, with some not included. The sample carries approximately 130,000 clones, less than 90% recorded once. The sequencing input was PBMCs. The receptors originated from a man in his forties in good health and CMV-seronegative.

The CDR3 DNA follows: TGTGCCAGCGGACCAGCGGGAGGGGCCTACGAGCAGTACTTC. This encodes CASGPAGGAYEQYF. The chain recombines TRBV7-2 with TRBJ2-7; 10 bases map to TRBD2. CDR1 and CDR2 (germline): SGHTA, FQGNSA. This CDR3 contains 14 residues. V lost 8 bases to trimming and J lost 2 bases; unmatched junction nucleotides: 6.

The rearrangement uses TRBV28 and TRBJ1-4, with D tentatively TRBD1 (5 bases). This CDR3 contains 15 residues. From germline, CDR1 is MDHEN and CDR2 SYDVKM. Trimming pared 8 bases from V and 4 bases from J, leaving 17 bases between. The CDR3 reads CASSSGAGFNEKLFF. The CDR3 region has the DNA TGTGCCAGCTCGTCTGGGGCAGGGTTTAATGAAAAACTGTTTTTT.

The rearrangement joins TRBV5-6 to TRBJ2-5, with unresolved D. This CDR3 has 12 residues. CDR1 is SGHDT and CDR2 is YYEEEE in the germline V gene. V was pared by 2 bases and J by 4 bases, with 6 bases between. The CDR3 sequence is CASSFYRETQYF. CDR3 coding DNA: TGTGCCAGCAGCTTTTATCGAGAGACCCAGTACTTC.

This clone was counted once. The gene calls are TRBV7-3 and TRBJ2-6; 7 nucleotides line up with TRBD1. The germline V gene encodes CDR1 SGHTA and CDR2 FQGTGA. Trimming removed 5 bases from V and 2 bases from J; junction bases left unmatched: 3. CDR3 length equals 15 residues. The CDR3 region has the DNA TGTGCCAGCAGCGCAACAGGGGCTGGGGCCAACGTCCTGACTTTC. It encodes CASSATGAGANVLTF.